A selection of T cell receptor beta chains follows, all from one sample in a study of control samples from healthy donors and cancer patients. TCRdb's table, derived via immunoSEQ multiplex PCR, lists solely in-frame clones and lacks some. The sample lists 40,000 or so clones, about 91% occurring once. The specimen sequenced was PBMCs. These receptors all stem from a middle-aged woman with head and neck cancer. CDR3s include the opening cysteine and the closing phenylalanine or tryptophan. The D gene is left open where the match is weak.

NA	TRBV19	TRBJ2-1	CASSHEGVNEQFF	TGTGCCAGTAGTCATGAGGGAGTCAATGAGCAGTTCTTC
TRBD1	TRBV5-1	TRBJ1-2	CASSLTGDPTNQGYTF	TGCGCCAGCAGCTTGACAGGGGACCCCACAAACCAGGGCTACACCTTC
NA	TRBV3-1/TRBV3-2	TRBJ1-1	CASSQKGGPEAFF	TGTGCCAGCAGCCAAAAGGGGGGCCCTGAAGCTTTCTTT
NA	TRBV7-9	TRBJ2-5	CASSPGASGGETQYF	TGTGCCAGCAGTCCGGGGGCCTCGGGGGGTGAGACCCAGTACTTC
TRBD1	TRBV6-1	TRBJ2-3	CASSEGVGDRGPADTQYF	TGTGCCAGCAGTGAAGGGGTAGGGGACAGGGGGCCGGCAGATACGCAGTATTTT
NA	TRBV30	TRBJ1-1	CALTQARGTEAFF	TGTGCCTTGACCCAGGCTAGGGGCACTGAAGCTTTCTTT
NA	TRBV7-3	TRBJ2-1	CASSPSSVPEQFF	TGTGCCAGCAGCCCATCGTCAGTCCCTGAGCAGTTCTTC
NA	TRBV2	TRBJ1-3	CASSVQGNTIYF	TGTGCCAGCAGTGTTCAGGGAAACACCATATATTTT
NA	TRBV19	TRBJ1-1	CASSIQGVTEAFF	TGTGCCAGTAGTATTCAGGGAGTCACTGAAGCTTTCTTT
NA	TRBV11-3	TRBJ2-1	CASSARRRSSYNEQFF	TGTGCCAGCAGCGCGCGCCGGCGGAGCTCCTACAATGAGCAGTTCTTC
NA	TRBV18	TRBJ2-7	CASSPSQDPYEQYF	TGTGCCAGCTCACCAAGCCAGGACCCCTACGAGCAGTACTTC
NA	TRBV5-1	TRBJ1-1	CASSSGNTEAFF	TGCGCCAGCAGCTCGGGGAACACTGAAGCTTTCTTT
NA	TRBV7-2	TRBJ1-2	CASSLQGLPGAYGYTF	TGTGCCAGCAGCCTCCAGGGCCTGCCCGGTGCCTATGGCTACACCTTC
NA	TRBV29-1	TRBJ1-1	CSVAGWTEAFF	TGCAGCGTTGCCGGGTGGACTGAAGCTTTCTTT
NA	TRBV30	TRBJ2-5	CAWGYREETQYF	TGTGCCTGGGGGTACAGGGAAGAGACCCAGTACTTC
NA	TRBV24-1	TRBJ2-1	CAIDNEQFF	TGTGCCATTGACAATGAGCAGTTCTTC
NA	TRBV28	TRBJ2-1	CASSLRGITDNEQFF	TGTGCCAGCAGTTTAAGAGGGATTACTGACAATGAGCAGTTCTTC
TRBD2	TRBV3-1/TRBV3-2	TRBJ2-1	CASSPRPSGQFGEQFF	TGTGCCAGCAGCCCACGCCCTAGCGGGCAATTCGGTGAGCAGTTCTTC
NA	TRBV18	TRBJ1-1	CASSQAGNTEAFF	TGTGCCAGCTCACAGGCTGGGAACACTGAAGCTTTCTTT
NA	TRBV2	TRBJ1-5	CASKETFSNQPQHF	TGTGCCAGCAAGGAGACCTTTAGCAATCAGCCCCAGCATTTT
TRBD1	TRBV5-1	TRBJ1-2	CASSRETGAYGYTF	TGCGCCAGCAGCCGGGAGACAGGGGCCTATGGCTACACCTTC
TRBD1	TRBV3-1/TRBV3-2	TRBJ1-1	CASSPRDSRITEAFF	TGTGCCAGCAGCCCCCGGGACAGTCGGATAACTGAAGCTTTCTTT
NA	TRBV27	TRBJ1-2	CASSFSGPRGYTF	TGTGCCAGCAGTTTCTCAGGGCCTCGGGGCTACACCTTC
NA	TRBV6-1	TRBJ1-1	CASSEQHFDPNTEAFF	TGTGCCAGCAGTGAACAGCATTTCGACCCGAACACTGAAGCTTTCTTT
NA	TRBV11-2	TRBJ1-4	CASSQNLGGNEKLFF	TGTGCCAGCAGCCAAAACTTAGGGGGTAATGAAAAACTGTTTTTT
NA	TRBV4-1	TRBJ1-4	CASSQAATGDEKLFF	TGCGCCAGCAGCCAGGCCGCGACTGGGGATGAAAAACTGTTTTTT
TRBD2	TRBV6-1	TRBJ2-3	CASCEAGGPDTQYF	TGTGCCAGCTGTGAAGCGGGAGGCCCAGATACGCAGTATTTT
NA	TRBV25-1	TRBJ1-2	CASSEGGIANYGYTF	TGTGCCAGCAGTGAAGGAGGGATCGCTAACTATGGCTACACCTTC